This section outlines one T cell receptor beta chain sequence together with its context. The sample carries other DNA sequences with the same CDR3. CDR3 length: 13 amino acids. Trimming cost V 4 bases and J 5 bases, with 12 bases left between them. The germline V gene has CDR1 SGHNT and CDR2 YYREEE (reference sequence). Only in-frame clones appear in the TCRdb table, and some are missing; sequencing was by immunoSEQ multiplex PCR. The profile covers 150,000 or so clones, with roughly four fifths appearing a single time and more than 9.5% taken by the ten largest. The data derive from a study of blood T cell repertoires in COVID-19.

The material sequenced was PBMCs or T cells enriched from blood (not recorded which). The receptor was isolated from a man aged 50 or older who had recovered from COVID-19. This chain connects TRBV5-4 to TRBJ1-2, with D unresolved. CDR3: CASSITGKYGYTF. CDR3 bases: TGTGCCAGCAGCATCACGGGGAAGTATGGCTACACCTTC.